The 21 T cell receptor beta chains below all came from one sample that was sequenced in a study of Ad26.COV2.S vaccination and SARS-CoV-2 variants (TCRdb year 2021). The library was prepared using the immunoSEQ multiplex PCR assay. TCRdb provides this immuneACCESS table in a form limited to in-frame rearrangements. Some clones are lacking; in checked studies, under half of them reflect an unresolved V gene, and why the rest are absent is not known. This sample gives 350,000 to 450,000 clones in total; about 83% of them show up just once. More than 7% of the sample is in the top ten clones. The sample's treatment or condition label, in plain terms: 15 to 20 received Ad26.COV2.S at low or high dose, single or two shots; 5 received placebo; per-sample allocation not given. Repertoires of vaccine and placebo recipients were sequenced from samples collected on day 63 after the first injection. This sample comprised peripheral blood, obtained in a trial of Ad26.COV2.S vaccine versus placebo. These receptors all stem from a person between 18 and 59 years old who received the Ad26.COV2.S COVID-19 vaccine or a placebo.

The genes are TRBV21-1 and TRBJ2-7; TRBD1 is the table's D call, not checked against the DNA. TRBV21-1 is tagged as a pseudogene. This CDR3 has 17 residues. The CDR3 sequence is CASCSPFVGWASYEQYF. The CDR3 region has the DNA TGTGCCAGCTGCTCCCCGTTTGTTGGGTGGGCCTCCTACGAGCAGTACTTC.

In this sample, this clone turned up a few times. J is TRBJ2-1 and V is TRBV5-1, with TRBD2 identical over 7 bases. V trimming: 4 bases; J trimming: 6 bases; junction bases outside the gene matches: 7. CDR1 SGHRS and CDR2 YFSETQ come from the germline V gene. There are 14 residues in the CDR3. The CDR3 DNA sequence: TGCGCCAGCAGCACAGGACTAGTTTTCAATGAGCAGTTCTTC. Translation gives CASSTGLVFNEQFF.

Only one count was recorded for this clone. The junction does not match germline at one end; this may be a read error. The chain recombines TRBV27 with TRBJ2-1; 12 bases align to TRBD2. This CDR3 comprises 12 residues. CDR1 is MNHEY, CDR2 SMNVEV, per germline (reference sequence). The CDR3 DNA sequence: TGTGCCAGCAGGGGACTAGCGGGTTTTGGGATCTTC. Amino acid sequence: CASRGLAGFGIF.

The chain links TRBV7-9 to TRBJ1-2, with no clear D. Germline CDR1 reads SEHNR; CDR2 reads FQNEAQ (reference sequence). Between the trimmed V and J ends, which lost 2 bases and 6 bases, there was a span of 1 base. The CDR3 consists of 10 residues. As DNA, the CDR3 is TGTGCCAGCAGCTTACATGGCTACACCTTC. Residues: CASSLHGYTF. The complete variable domain, with remaining parts taken from reference TRBV7-9 and TRBJ1-2, reads DTGVSQNPRHKITKRGQNVTFRCDPISEHNRLYWYRQTLGQGPEFLTYFQNEAQLEKSRLLSDRFSAERPKGSFSTLEIQRTEQGDSAMYLCASSLHGYTFGSGTRLTVV.

DNA of the CDR3: TGCGCCAGCAGCTTAGGTGGACCTAATGAAAAACTGTTTTTT. It codes for CASSLGGPNEKLFF. The rearrangement joins TRBV5-1 to TRBJ1-4; no reliable D call. Trimming took off 2 bases at V and 3 bases at J, with 8 bases between the two ends. This CDR3 has 14 amino acids. CDR1 is SGHRS and CDR2 is YFSETQ in the germline V gene.

This chain joins TRBV5-1 and TRBJ2-7, with 9 positions matching TRBD1. In germline, CDR1 is SGHRS, CDR2 YFSETQ. V trimming: 0 bases; J trimming: 5 bases; junction bases outside the gene matches: 12. CDR3 length equals 17 residues. The chain's CDR3 is CASSLGTGTGWLNEQYF. The CDR3 DNA sequence: TGCGCCAGCAGCTTGGGAACCGGGACAGGGTGGTTGAACGAGCAGTACTTC.

V and J are TRBV5-4 and TRBJ2-7; no definite D call. The CDR3 spans 15 residues. Trimming removed 4 bases at V and 0 bases at J, with 14 bases between. Germline values: CDR1 SGHNT, CDR2 YYREEE (reference sequence). The CDR3 sequence is CASSPGRTSSYEQYF. CDR3 coding DNA: TGTGCCAGCAGCCCCGGCAGGACGAGCTCCTACGAGCAGTACTTC.

This clone occurred once. The chain recombines TRBV10-3 with TRBJ2-7, with D possibly TRBD2 on 5 matching bases. V was trimmed by 0 bases and J by 0 bases, leaving 9 bases between them. CDR1 is ENHRY and CDR2 is SYGVKD in the germline V gene. There are 15 residues in the CDR3. This chain's CDR3 is CAISESSGSSYEQYF. CDR3 DNA sequence: TGTGCCATCAGTGAGTCGAGCGGTAGCTCCTACGAGCAGTACTTC.

V is TRBV19 and J is TRBJ2-7; D unresolved. The CDR3 contains 14 residues. Germline loops: CDR1 LNHDA, CDR2 SQIVND (reference sequence). Trimming stripped 1 base from V and 0 bases from J, with 7 bases between. The DNA for the CDR3 is TGTGCCAGTAGTATAGGGCTGGGCTCCTACGAGCAGTACTTC. Translated, it gives CASSIGLGSYEQYF.

This chain links TRBV21-1 with TRBJ2-5; TRBD1 was called by the table and not checked on the DNA. TRBV21-1 is a pseudogene segment. The CDR3 has 14 amino acids. CDR3 amino acids: CASRDRVIQETQYF. The CDR3 bases are TGTGCCAGCCGGGACAGAGTCATCCAAGAGACCCAGTACTTC.

The chain carries TRBV6-5 and TRBJ1-2, with 9 bases identical to TRBD1. CDR1 MNHEY and CDR2 SVGAGI come from the germline V gene. This CDR3 is built from 14 residues. Trimming at V came to 4 bases and at J to 5 bases, leaving 5 bases not matched to a gene. CDR3 bases: TGTGCCAGCAGTTGGGGACAGGGAAAATATGGCTACACCTTC. As protein: CASSWGQGKYGYTF.

The genes are TRBV6-5 and TRBJ2-5; possible D gene TRBD1, 6 bases. The length of the CDR3 is 13 residues. V was shortened by 7 bases and J by 5 bases, with 14 bases between the two germline ends. From germline, CDR1 is MNHEY and CDR2 SVGAGI. Here the CDR3 reads CASTRWGPETQYF. CDR3 DNA: TGTGCCAGCACCCGGTGGGGGCCTGAGACCCAGTACTTC.

The rearrangement uses TRBV5-5 and TRBJ2-5; either TRBD1 or TRBD2 may supply D (5 bases each). The germline V gene encodes CDR1 SGHKS and CDR2 YYEKEE (reference sequence). Deletions cut 5 bases from V and 2 bases from J, with 22 bases between. CDR3 length: 17 amino acids. The CDR3 loop reads CASRQVPTRGPQETQYF. In DNA, the CDR3 is TGTGCCAGCAGACAGGTACCTACTAGAGGTCCACAAGAGACCCAGTACTTC.

The V and J genes are TRBV4-3 and TRBJ1-2, with D unclear. Germline V CDR1 and CDR2: LGHNA, YSLEER. Trimming took 4 bases from V and 1 from J, leaving 10 bases between them. This CDR3 has 14 amino acids. The CDR3 here is CASSPQPGNYGYTF. CDR3 coding DNA: TGCGCCAGCAGCCCCCAACCCGGTAACTATGGCTACACCTTC.

Comments on this clone: Additional DNA sequences in this sample encode the identical CDR3. The chain links TRBV4-1 to TRBJ2-7, with 7 bases lining up with TRBD1. J was trimmed by 3 bases and V by 3 bases; bases with no gene match: 8. This CDR3 comprises 15 residues. CDR1 is MGHRA and CDR2 is YSYEKL in the germline V gene. The CDR3 region is CASSQASGQSYEQYF. Here the CDR3 DNA reads TGCGCCAGCAGCCAGGCTTCGGGACAGAGCTACGAGCAGTACTTC.

The chain links TRBV13 to TRBJ2-1, with TRBD2 matching 13 bases. CDR1 and CDR2 (germline): PRHDT, FYEKMQ (reference sequence). Germline trimming cut 0 bases from V and 3 bases from J; bases unmatched to any gene: 11. CDR3 size: 20 residues. This CDR3 is CASSLGPTSGRRGDYNEQFF. DNA for the CDR3: TGTGCCAGCAGCTTAGGACCGACTAGCGGGAGGAGAGGAGACTACAATGAGCAGTTCTTC.

The gene calls are TRBV6-1 and TRBJ2-7; perhaps TRBD1 as D (5 bases). The germline V and J ends were trimmed by 2 bases and 6 bases, with 11 bases remaining between them. Germline assignment: CDR1 MNHNS and CDR2 SASEGT. The CDR3 has 13 residues. CDR3 region: CASSEQGRREQYF. The CDR3 DNA is TGTGCCAGCAGTGAACAGGGTAGGCGCGAGCAGTACTTC.

This clone was counted between two and nine times. The genes are TRBV6-5 and TRBJ1-3, with D unclear. Germline V gives CDR1 MNHEY, CDR2 SVGAGI. V was shortened by 2 bases and J by 0 bases, with 11 bases between the two germline ends. CDR3 length equals 16 residues. The DNA of the CDR3 is TGTGCCAGCAGTTACCAGACACCGCCCTCTGGAAACACCATATATTTT. This translates into CASSYQTPPSGNTIYF.

The CDR3 nucleotides read TGTGCCAGCAGTTTTTGGCCTTTAGCCAAAAACATTCAGTACTTC. Translation: CASSFWPLAKNIQYF. V and J are TRBV27 and TRBJ2-4; D is uncertain. Per germline, CDR1 MNHEY and CDR2 SMNVEV (reference sequence). This CDR3 comprises 15 residues. Trimming took off 3 bases at V and 0 bases at J, with 9 bases between the two ends.

This chain connects TRBV11-3 to TRBJ2-5; 9 bases are shared with TRBD1. The length of the CDR3 is 15 residues. Germline V gives CDR1 SGHNT, CDR2 YENEEA. V was clipped by 5 bases and J by 5 bases; unmatched bases: 9. The CDR3 sequence: CASSAGQGDPETQYF. The CDR3, as DNA: TGTGCCAGCAGCGCGGGACAGGGTGACCCCGAGACCCAGTACTTC.

The sample holds a few counts of this clone. The chain carries TRBV7-8 and TRBJ2-1, with D possibly matching TRBD2 (6 bases). The CDR3 spans 14 residues. V dropped 8 bases and J dropped 3 bases, with 14 bases sitting between them. CDR1 SGHVS and CDR2 FQNEAQ come from the germline V gene. This CDR3 is CASDSGRGYNEQFF. Here the CDR3 DNA reads TGTGCCAGCGACTCGGGGCGGGGCTACAATGAGCAGTTCTTC. The variable domain in full, completed from reference TRBV7-8 and TRBJ2-1, reads GAGVSQSPRYKVAKRGQDVALRCDPISGHVSLFWYQQALGQGPEFLTYFQNEAQLDKSGLPSDRFFAERPEGSVSTLKIQRTQQEDSAVYLCASDSGRGYNEQFFGPGTRLTVL.